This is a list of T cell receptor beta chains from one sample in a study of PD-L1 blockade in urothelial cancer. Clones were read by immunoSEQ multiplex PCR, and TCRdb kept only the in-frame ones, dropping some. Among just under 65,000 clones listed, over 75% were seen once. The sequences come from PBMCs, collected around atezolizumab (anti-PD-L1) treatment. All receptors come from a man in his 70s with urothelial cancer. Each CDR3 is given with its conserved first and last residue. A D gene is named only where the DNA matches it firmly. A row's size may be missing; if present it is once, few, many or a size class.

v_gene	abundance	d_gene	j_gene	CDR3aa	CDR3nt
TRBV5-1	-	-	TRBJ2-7	CASSQFTPGQEYEQYF	TGCGCCAGCAGCCAGTTCACTCCGGGACAAGAATACGAGCAGTACTTC
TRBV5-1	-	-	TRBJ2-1	CASSQEVRPYNEQFF	TGCGCCAGCAGCCAAGAGGTGCGCCCCTACAATGAGCAGTTCTTC
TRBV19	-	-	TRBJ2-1	CASTYYLGYNEQFF	TGTGCCAGTACTTACTACCTCGGGTACAATGAGCAGTTCTTC
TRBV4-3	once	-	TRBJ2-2	CASSQGVRLSTGELFF	TGCGCCAGCAGCCAAGGAGTTAGATTGAGCACCGGGGAGCTGTTTTTT
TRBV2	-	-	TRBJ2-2	CASSGPRSNTGELFF	TGTGCCAGCAGTGGGCCTCGTTCGAACACCGGGGAGCTGTTTTTT
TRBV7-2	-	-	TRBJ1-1	CASSLDMNTEAFF	TGTGCCAGCAGCTTAGACATGAACACTGAAGCTTTCTTT
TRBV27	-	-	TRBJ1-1	CASSLGAGVNTEAFF	TGTGCCAGCAGTTTAGGGGCAGGGGTCAACACTGAAGCTTTCTTT
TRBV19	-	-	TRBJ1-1	CASSLHEESAFF	TGTGCCAGTAGCCTTCATGAAGAAAGCGCTTTCTTT
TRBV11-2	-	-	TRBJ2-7	CASSYWAGRSYEQYF	TGTGCCAGCAGCTACTGGGCAGGTCGCTCCTACGAGCAGTACTTC
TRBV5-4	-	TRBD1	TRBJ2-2	CASSLGTGENTGELFF	TGTGCCAGCAGCCTTGGGACAGGGGAGAACACCGGGGAGCTGTTTTTT
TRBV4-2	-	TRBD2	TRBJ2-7	CASSQDIREVYEQYF	TGTGCCAGCAGCCAAGATATTCGGGAGGTCTACGAGCAGTACTTC
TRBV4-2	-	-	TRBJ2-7	CASSLTGLTKPYEQYF	TGTGCCAGCAGCTTGACGGGACTGACGAAACCCTACGAGCAGTACTTC
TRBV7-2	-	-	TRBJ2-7	CASSPAKEQYF	TGTGCCAGCAGCCCCGCTAAAGAGCAGTACTTC
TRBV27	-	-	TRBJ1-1	CASSFRSSVNTEAFF	TGTGCCAGCAGTTTCAGAAGCAGCGTGAACACTGAAGCTTTCTTT
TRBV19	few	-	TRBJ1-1	CASSISGSGEAFF	TGTGCCAGTAGTATTTCAGGGTCCGGTGAAGCTTTCTTT
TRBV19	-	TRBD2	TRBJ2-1	CASTRYAGVGNEQFF	TGTGCCAGTACCAGGTACGCGGGAGTCGGTAATGAGCAGTTCTTC
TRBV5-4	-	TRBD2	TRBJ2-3	CASSLVASGTADTQYF	TGTGCCAGCAGCTTGGTAGCTAGCGGGACTGCAGATACGCAGTATTTT
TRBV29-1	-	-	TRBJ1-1	CSVDRAYTEAFF	TGCAGCGTTGACAGGGCGTACACTGAAGCTTTCTTT
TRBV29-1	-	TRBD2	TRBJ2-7	CSVIGTSYEQYF	TGCAGCGTCATCGGGACTAGCTACGAGCAGTACTTC
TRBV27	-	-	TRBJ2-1	CASSFRGYNEQFF	TGTGCCAGCAGTTTCCGGGGTTACAATGAGCAGTTCTTC
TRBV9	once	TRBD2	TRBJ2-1	CASSDGGSGGEQFF	TGTGCCAGCAGCGATGGGGGTAGCGGGGGAGAGCAGTTCTTC
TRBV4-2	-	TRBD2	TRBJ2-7	CASSQEAGAAEQYF	TGTGCCAGCAGCCAAGAGGCGGGAGCGGCCGAGCAGTACTTC
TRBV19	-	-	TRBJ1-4	CASSKWEDAEKLFF	TGTGCCAGTAGTAAGTGGGAGGACGCTGAAAAACTGTTTTTT
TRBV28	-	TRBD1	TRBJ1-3	CASSLRRGTGGNTIYF	TGTGCCAGCAGTTTAAGACGGGGGACAGGTGGAAACACCATATATTTT
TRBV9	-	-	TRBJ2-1	CASSSEGHQFF	TGTGCCAGCAGCTCAGAGGGACATCAGTTCTTC
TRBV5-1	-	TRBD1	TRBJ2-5	CASSLGTGQETQYF	TGCGCCAGCAGCCTTGGGACAGGGCAAGAGACCCAGTACTTC
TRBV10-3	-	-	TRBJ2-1	CAISPTRDLNEQFF	TGTGCCATCAGCCCGACTAGGGACCTTAATGAGCAGTTCTTC
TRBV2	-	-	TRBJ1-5	CASSDLTVNSNQPQHF	TGTGCCAGCAGTGACCTGACAGTAAATAGCAATCAGCCCCAGCATTTT
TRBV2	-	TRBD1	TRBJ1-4	CASSWTGRSNEKLFF	TGTGCCAGCAGTTGGACAGGGCGCTCTAATGAAAAACTGTTTTTT
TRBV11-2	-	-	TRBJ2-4	CASSLALTTKNIQYF	TGTGCCAGCAGCTTAGCTCTGACTACCAAAAACATTCAGTACTTC
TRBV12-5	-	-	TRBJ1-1	CASVSGTPKRSEAFF	TGTGCTAGTGTTTCCGGGACACCTAAAAGGTCTGAAGCTTTCTTT
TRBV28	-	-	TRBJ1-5	CASSIRQRSNQPQHF	TGTGCCAGCAGTATCAGACAGCGAAGCAATCAGCCCCAGCATTTT
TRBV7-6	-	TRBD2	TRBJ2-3	CASSATSGRAGGTQYF	TGTGCCAGCAGCGCAACTAGCGGGAGGGCGGGAGGAACGCAGTATTTT
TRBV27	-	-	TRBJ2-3	CASSFLAADTQYF	TGTGCCAGCAGTTTTCTGGCGGCAGATACGCAGTATTTT
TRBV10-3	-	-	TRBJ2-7	CAIRLGGEFDEQYF	TGTGCCATCAGGCTAGGTGGGGAGTTCGACGAGCAGTACTTC
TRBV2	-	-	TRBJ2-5	CASSDRYQETQYF	TGTGCCAGCAGTGACAGGTACCAAGAGACCCAGTACTTC
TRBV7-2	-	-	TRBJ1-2	CASSWDGGLGGYTF	TGTGCCAGCAGCTGGGATGGGGGGTTAGGCGGCTACACCTTC
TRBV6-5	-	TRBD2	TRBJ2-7	CASSPGRVYEQYF	TGTGCCAGCAGCCCAGGGAGGGTCTACGAGCAGTACTTC
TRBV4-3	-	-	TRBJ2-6	CASSQDPLSGANVLTF	TGCGCCAGCAGCCAAGATCCCCTGTCTGGGGCCAACGTCCTGACTTTC
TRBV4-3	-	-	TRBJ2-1	CASSPRDSGEQFF	TGCGCCAGCAGCCCCAGGGACAGCGGGGAGCAGTTCTTC
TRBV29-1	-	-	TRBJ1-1	CSGIQGAWNTEAFF	TGCAGCGGGATCCAAGGGGCTTGGAACACTGAAGCTTTCTTT
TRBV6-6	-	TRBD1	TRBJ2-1	CASREDRGLSEQFF	TGTGCCAGCAGAGAGGACAGGGGGTTGTCTGAGCAGTTCTTC
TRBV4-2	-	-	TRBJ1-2	CASSQEHDSNYGYTF	TGTGCCAGCAGCCAAGAGCATGACTCTAACTATGGCTACACCTTC
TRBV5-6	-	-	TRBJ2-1	CATGMGQFF	TGTGCCACGGGGATGGGGCAGTTCTTC
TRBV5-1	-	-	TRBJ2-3	CASSFEDTQYF	TGCGCCAGCAGCTTTGAGGATACGCAGTATTTT
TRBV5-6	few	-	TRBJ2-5	CASSLSRGTQYF	TGTGCCAGCAGCTTGTCCCGGGGGACCCAGTACTTC
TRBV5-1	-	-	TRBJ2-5	CASTGDIPQETQYF	TGCGCCAGCACCGGGGACATCCCTCAAGAGACCCAGTACTTC